This T cell receptor beta chain is from a study of OX40 agonist ivuxolimab in advanced cancers. The study in broad terms: The costimulatory receptor OX40 (CD134) was targeted by ivuxolimab, a fully human IgG2 agonistic monoclonal antibody. Intravenous ivuxolimab was administered to patients every 2 weeks at six dose levels: 0.01, 0.1, 0.3, 1.5, 3 and 10 mg/kg. Among the 52 dose-escalation patients, around 20 had hepatocellular carcinoma, about 15 melanoma, 9 renal cell carcinoma and 9 head and neck cancer. A male proportion of approximately 83% and a mean age of around 60 years, ranging from roughly 23 to 90, were recorded for the dose-escalation cohort. Patients were allowed to have had prior anti-PD-1, anti-PD-L1 or anti-CTLA-4 therapy, and more than 35% of the dose-escalation patients had been treated with checkpoint inhibitors. Three dose-escalation patients achieved partial responses, one with hepatocellular carcinoma and two with cutaneous melanoma. The purpose of peripheral TCRbeta sequencing was to test whether ivuxolimab changed TCR sequence diversity and led to clonal T-cell expansion. The paper describes the monotherapy dose-escalation part (N ≈ 52 patients) of the phase I trial of ivuxolimab. General study outcomes and caveats: Low levels of normalized T-cell clonal expansion were also seen in some patients who did not respond. After ivuxolimab, expanded clones were on average more numerous among CD8+ T cells than among CD4+ T cells. Antigen specificity was not determined for the clonally expanded peripheral T cells. In the 0.1-3.0 mg/kg groups, partial responders were among the patients with the lowest normalized peripheral clonal expansion, particularly in CD8+ T cells. At doses of 0.1 to 3.0 mg/kg, clonal expansion of both CD4+ and CD8+ T cells in blood was seen between baseline and week 6.

Patients with a history of autoimmune disease or receiving systemic immunosuppression were excluded from the trial. Peripheral blood for TCR sequencing was collected from all dose cohorts at baseline, on cycle 4 day 1, and on cycle 7 day 1. Samples came from an open-label, multicenter, first-in-human phase I dose-escalation trial of ivuxolimab. Adults with locally advanced or metastatic head and neck squamous cell, hepatocellular, melanoma or renal cell carcinoma were enrolled in the trial. Before TCR sequencing, CD4+ T cells and CD8+ T cells from peripheral blood were sorted into separate populations. Comments on this clone: The target of this receptor is not known. No qualities accompany the bases; no much larger clone lies one base away.

V is trimmed back by 5 bases and J by 3 bases, and the junction contains 7 bases that no gene match accounts for. CDR1 and CDR2, per the germline V gene, are SGHTA and FQGNSA. The CDR3 runs 14 residues from the cysteine to the phenylalanine. Just CDR3 DNA is preserved here, 42 bases in frame from base 1. Genomic DNA was isolated from the sorted cells so that the TCRbeta CDR3 region could be sequenced. TCRbeta CDR3 regions were sequenced using the immunoSEQ Assay. This is the immuneACCESS table as TCRdb keeps it, with only in-frame sequences that have V and J called. A part of the clones is gone; compared with another copy, unresolved V genes explain less than half, and the rest is unexplained. Recorded for this sample are approximately 82,000 clones; more than 80% of them occurred a single time. Clones ranked in the top ten supply 10% of the sample.

The receptor's source is an adult with an advanced solid tumor such as melanoma, head and neck, liver or kidney cancer. This chain is built from TRBV7-2 and TRBJ2-7, and 7 junctional nucleotides match TRBD1. The sample in question was CD4+ or CD8+ T cells sorted from blood, obtained in a trial of the OX40 agonist ivuxolimab. The CDR3 reads as follows: CASSSQGGVYEQYF. The nucleotide sequence reads as follows: TGTGCCAGCAGCAGCCAAGGGGGCGTCTACGAGCAGTACTTC.